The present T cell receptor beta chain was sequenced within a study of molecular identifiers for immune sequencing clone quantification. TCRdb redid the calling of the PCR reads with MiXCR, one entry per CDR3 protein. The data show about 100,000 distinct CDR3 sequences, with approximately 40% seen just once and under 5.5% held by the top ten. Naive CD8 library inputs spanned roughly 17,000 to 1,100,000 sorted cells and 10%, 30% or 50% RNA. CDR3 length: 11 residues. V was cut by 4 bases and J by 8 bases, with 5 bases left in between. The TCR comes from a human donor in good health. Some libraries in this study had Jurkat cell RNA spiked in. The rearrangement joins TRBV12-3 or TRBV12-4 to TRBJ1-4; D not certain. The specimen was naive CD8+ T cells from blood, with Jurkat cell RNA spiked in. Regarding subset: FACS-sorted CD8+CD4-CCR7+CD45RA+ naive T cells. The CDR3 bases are TGTGCCAGCAGTTACTCGGAAAAACTGTTTTTT. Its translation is CASSYSEKLFF.